This T cell receptor beta chain was profiled in a study of T cells in Graves' hyperthyroidism and ophthalmopathy. Germline-derived CDR1 and CDR2 are PRHDT and FYEKMQ (reference sequence). The CDR3 contains 16 residues. V lost 5 bases, J lost 0 bases, and 14 bases lay in between. The investigators amplified TCR beta CDR3 regions from RNA transcripts. HTBI primers drove first-round RT-PCR of the TCR CDR3. Using its own MiXCR run on the multiplex PCR reads, TCRdb lists one record per CDR3 protein. The sample contains 75,000 to 100,000 distinct CDR3 sequences, around 50% of which appear only once. Exclusion criteria comprised uncontrolled infection, other autoimmune disease, pregnancy or lactation. Clinical symptoms, serum thyroxine and TRAb, thyroid ultrasound and orbital computed tomography together formed the diagnostic basis. Fresh peripheral blood, approximately 9.1 ml, was the source of the PBMCs.

This clonotype was detected ten times or more. The chain carries TRBV13 and TRBJ1-3; tentative D call: TRBD1 (6 bases). Sequences were obtained from blood. The clonotype comes from a woman aged 40-49 years with Graves' hyperthyroidism. The CDR3 DNA reads TGTGCCAGCAGCATTCTTCGACAGGTCTCTGGAAACACCATATATTTT. Translation gives CASSILRQVSGNTIYF.